This T cell receptor beta chain is from a study of T cell repertoires in ileal Crohn's disease. CDR1 and CDR2 (germline): SQVTM, ANQGSEA. Unmatched junction bases numbered 7, after V lost 4 bases and J lost 4 bases. This CDR3 region has 14 residues. Libraries were prepared by immunoSEQ multiplex PCR; TCRdb keeps only in-frame clonotypes and omits some of them. The top ten clones hold 15% to 20% of a sample with about 6,500 clones, 60% to 75% of them seen once. Sequencing used ileal tissue. The rearrangement joins TRBV29-1 to TRBJ1-5, with TRBD1 matching 7 bases. This TCR was sampled from an adult with Crohn's disease. CDR3 nucleotide sequence: TGCAGCGTTGCCTCCGGGACAGAGAATCAGCCCCAGCATTTT. It encodes CSVASGTENQPQHF.